A single sample is the source of the 10 T cell receptor beta chains below, sequenced in a study of siplizumab effects on memory and regulatory T cells (dated by TCRdb to the late 2010s). These TCRs' antigens remain unknown. The library was built by means of the immunoSEQ multiplex PCR assay. TCRdb took this table from immuneACCESS and kept in-frame rearrangements with V and J called. Such tables lack part of the clones; where checked against another copy, unresolved V genes explain under half of the gap, and the rest is unexplained. Recorded for this sample are over 11,000 clones; about 50% of them occurred a single time. Clones ranked in the top ten supply approximately 8.2% of the sample. Cells in the mixed lymphocyte reaction were cultured together at 37 degrees C for about 6 days. The sample consisted of CFSE-low (dividing) CD4+ T cells sorted from an allogeneic mixed lymphocyte reaction. All receptors derive from a human donor in good health; the cells came from an allogeneic mixed lymphocyte reaction.

V usage is TRBV25-1 and J usage is TRBJ2-1; 8 bases align to TRBD1. Trimming removed 5 bases from V and 2 bases from J; junction bases left unmatched: 5. The CDR3 loop spans 15 amino acids. Germline V gene lookup returns CDR1 MGHDK and CDR2 SYGVNS. The CDR3 region has the DNA TGTGCCAGCAGTCTCCCGGGACAGGCCTACAATGAGCAGTTCTTC. It codes for CASSLPGQAYNEQFF.

J is TRBJ1-3 and V is TRBV7-8; tentative D call: TRBD1 (6 bases). Per the germline V gene, CDR1 is SGHVS and CDR2 is FQNEAQ. The CDR3 runs to 17 residues. Trimming removed 3 bases at V and 2 bases at J, with 17 bases between. The CDR3 region has the DNA TGTGCCAGCAGCTTTGCTTCGGGGGCCGTCGCTGGAAACACCATATATTTT. Protein product: CASSFASGAVAGNTIYF.

By sample fraction, this clone is medium-sized. The chain carries TRBV5-1 and TRBJ1-5; 7 bases fit TRBD1. J lost 4 bases, V lost 0 bases, and 7 bases had no gene match. The CDR3 runs 16 residues. Germline loops: CDR1 SGHRS, CDR2 YFSETQ. The CDR3 nucleotides are TGCGCCAGCAGCTTGGCGGCAGGGGGTGGGAATCAGCCCCAGCATTTT. It codes for CASSLAAGGGNQPQHF.

This clone was seen a few times. The V gene is TRBV2, the J gene TRBJ1-2, with D tentatively TRBD1 (5 bases). Trimming took 7 bases from V and 5 from J, leaving 20 bases between them. This CDR3 contains 15 residues. Per germline, CDR1 SNHLY and CDR2 FYNNEI. The CDR3 DNA sequence: TGTGCCAGCACCCGGGACCGCCTCGTTGGGTATGGCTACACCTTC. Translation: CASTRDRLVGYGYTF.

This CDR3 reads CASGLGGGGSTDTQYF. The CDR3 DNA sequence: TGTGCTAGTGGTTTGGGAGGAGGAGGAAGCACAGATACGCAGTATTTT. V gene TRBV12-5 combines with J gene TRBJ2-3; D is possibly TRBD2 (5 bases). This CDR3 is 16 amino acids long. Trimming stripped 1 base from V and 0 bases from J, with 11 bases between. In germline, CDR1 is LGHNT, CDR2 FRNRAP.

By sample fraction, this clone is medium-sized (0.01 to 0.1%). The J gene is TRBJ2-6, the V gene TRBV4-2; D remains ambiguous. The V gene lost 8 bases and the J gene lost 0 bases, with 11 bases spanning the gap. The CDR3 has 15 residues. Germline CDR1 reads LGHNA; CDR2 reads YNFKEQ. CDR3 sequence (DNA): TGTGCCAGCGGTTCAGTGAGCTCTGGGGCCAACGTCCTGACTTTC. Amino acid sequence: CASGSVSSGANVLTF.

V and J are TRBV4-1 and TRBJ2-6; maybe TRBD1 (6 bases). Per the germline V gene, CDR1 is MGHRA and CDR2 is YSYEKL. V was shortened by 3 bases and J by 5 bases, with 17 bases between the two germline ends. This CDR3 is 17 amino acids long. The CDR3 loop reads CASSQASGGGRANVLTF. The CDR3 DNA is TGCGCCAGCAGCCAGGCGTCTGGGGGCGGCCGGGCCAACGTCCTGACTTTC.

The chain carries TRBV18 and TRBJ1-4; D might be TRBD1 (5 bases). This CDR3 is 14 amino acids long. Germline CDR1 is KGHSH and CDR2 is LQKENI. The V end was cut by 3 bases, the J end by 6 bases, with 11 bases between. Here the CDR3 reads CASSPAWGDEKLFF. CDR3 coding DNA: TGTGCCAGCTCACCCGCCTGGGGGGATGAAAAACTGTTTTTT.

The CDR3 region is CASSAGTGAGNTIYF. CDR3 nucleotide sequence: TGTGCCAGCAGTGCCGGGACAGGGGCTGGAAACACCATATATTTT. The chain combines TRBV6-4 with TRBJ1-3, with 10 bases aligning to TRBD1. The CDR3 contains 15 residues. Germline CDR1 reads MRHNA; CDR2 reads SNTAGT. V shed 4 bases, J shed 2 bases, and the junction held 2 bases outside the gene matches.

This clone is a singleton in its sample. The rearrangement joins TRBV6-5 to TRBJ1-1; TRBD1 matches 8 bases. The CDR3 consists of 13 residues. Per germline, CDR1 MNHEY and CDR2 SVGAGI. The V gene end was trimmed by 4 bases and the J gene end by 6 bases; junction bases not matched to a gene: 4. Here the CDR3 reads CASSSKDRAEAFF. CDR3 coding DNA: TGTGCCAGCAGTTCCAAGGACAGGGCTGAAGCTTTCTTT.